This T cell receptor (beta chain) comes out of a study of long-term antiretroviral therapy in people with HIV. Study conclusions and caveats: Post-treatment diversity went higher with ART but stayed below transplant donor controls.

A remark on this clone: Its antigen is not known.

Germline CDR1 is MNHNS and CDR2 is SASEGT. The CDR3 spans 14 residues. Trimming took 6 bases from V and 2 from J, leaving 13 bases between them. Running of the v3.0 immunoSEQ assay took place at survey level. The table came from immunoSEQ multiplex PCR; TCRdb's copy has only in-frame clones and leaves some out. The sample shows 30,000 to 45,000 clones, about 80% of them seen only once. Every participant gave one or more pre-ART and two or more post-ART PBMC samples. Every specimen held between roughly 0.9-10 million cryopreserved PBMC. These were thawed and washed before DNA extraction. This sample comprised unsorted PBMCs, obtained 3.4 years after starting antiretroviral therapy. The V call is TRBV6-1, the J call TRBJ2-5; D remains unclear. The source of this sequence is a man aged 30 to 45 with HIV. The DNA of the CDR3 is TGTGCCAGCAGGCGAAGACAAAATCAAGAGACCCAGTACTTC. This sequence encodes CASRRRQNQETQYF.